This TCR beta chain was identified during a study of graft-versus-host responses after intestinal transplantation. Background on the study: Recipients got multivisceral, liver-intestinal, or isolated intestinal transplants.

Study-level results: Among recipient marrow samples, GvH clones were found; some appeared first in ileum or blood. Some patients had graft-donor T cell macrochimerism, and their allografts showed high graft-versus-host to host-versus-graft clonal ratios.

Sequenced by immunoSEQ multiplex PCR; TCRdb stores in-frame clones only, minus some. This table has around 49,000 clones, 70% to 90% appearing once. The CDR3 has 12 amino acids. Trimming stripped 4 bases from V and 6 bases from J, with 9 bases between. Germline-derived CDR1 and CDR2 are MNHEY and SVGAGI. Points on this clone: Its antigen is not known.

The TCR comes from a human donor who was the organ donor for an intestinal transplant. This sequence joins TRBV6-5 and TRBJ1-1; D may be TRBD1 (5 bases). The sequencing used unstimulated CD4+ T cells sorted from spleen or lymph node cells, collected before transplant. DNA of the CDR3: TGTGCCAGCAGTTCGGGGGTGGCTGAAGCTTTCTTT. Its translation: CASSSGVAEAFF.